The 7 T cell receptor beta chains reported below all come from one sample, sequenced in a study of cytomegalovirus exposure and HLA in healthy donors. Amplification used 60 Vbeta primers and 13 Jbeta primers. The protocol was immunoSEQ multiplex PCR, while the TCRdb copy is restricted to in-frame clones and leaves out a portion. This listing includes about 48,000 clones. What was sequenced was PBMCs. The receptors stem from a middle-aged woman in good health and CMV-seronegative.

The gene calls are TRBV6-5 and TRBJ2-7; 8 positions agree with TRBD2. Trimming cost V 6 bases and J 4 bases; bases outside gene matches: 5. Germline loops: CDR1 MNHEY, CDR2 SVGAGI. The CDR3 has 13 amino acids. This chain's CDR3 is CASSPPGGYEQYF. The CDR3 nucleotides are TGTGCCAGCAGCCCTCCGGGGGGGTACGAGCAGTACTTC.

The chain recombines TRBV7-8 with TRBJ1-2, with 8 bases fitting TRBD1. After removal of 0 bases from V and 4 bases from J, the junction contained 4 bases not matched to a gene. Germline assignment: CDR1 SGHVS and CDR2 FQNEAQ. The CDR3 sequence is 15 residues long. The CDR3 DNA sequence: TGTGCCAGCAGCTTAGCCATAACAGGGGGCTATGGCTACACCTTC. Its translation is CASSLAITGGYGYTF. Looking up the rest from reference TRBV7-8 and TRBJ1-2 gives the full variable domain: GAGVSQSPRYKVAKRGQDVALRCDPISGHVSLFWYQQALGQGPEFLTYFQNEAQLDKSGLPSDRFFAERPEGSVSTLKIQRTQQEDSAVYLCASSLAITGGYGYTFGSGTRLTVV.

V is TRBV7-3 and J is TRBJ2-1, with 8 bases matching TRBD2. The CDR3 sequence is 14 residues long. Trimming took 2 bases from V and 3 from J; bases not matched to a gene: 0. Per the germline V gene, CDR1 is SGHTA and CDR2 is FQGTGA. The chain's CDR3 is CASSLGTSYNEQFF. For the CDR3, the DNA is TGTGCCAGCAGCTTAGGGACTAGCTACAATGAGCAGTTCTTC.

The V gene is TRBV30, the J gene TRBJ1-3; D ambiguous. Trimming took 2 bases from V and 2 from J, leaving 10 bases between them. Germline CDR1 and CDR2: GTSNPN and SVGIG (reference sequence). The CDR3 covers 14 residues. Here the CDR3 reads CAWSIILPGNTIYF. In DNA form, the CDR3 reads TGTGCCTGGAGTATAATCCTACCTGGAAACACCATATATTTT.

The chain has TRBV4-1 and TRBJ2-5; 10 bases agree with TRBD2. The CDR3 extends over 15 amino acids. Trimming removed 1 base from V and 1 base from J; junction bases left unmatched: 0. In germline, CDR1 is MGHRA, CDR2 YSYEKL. In nucleotides, the CDR3 is TGCGCCAGCAGCCAAGGGACTAGCGGCCAAGAGACCCAGTACTTC. It is translated as CASSQGTSGQETQYF.

The CDR3 is CASSPRQGEVDEQYF. The CDR3 coding sequence is TGTGCCAGCTCACCTAGACAGGGGGAGGTCGACGAGCAGTACTTC. J is TRBJ2-7 and V is TRBV18, with 9 bases matching TRBD1. Germline loops: CDR1 KGHSH, CDR2 LQKENI. Unmatched junction bases numbered 8, after V lost 3 bases and J lost 5 bases. This CDR3 has 15 residues.

The chain joins TRBV30 to TRBJ2-5; D might be TRBD2 (5 bases). Germline V gene data show CDR1 as GTSNPN and CDR2 as SVGIG (reference sequence). The CDR3 runs 13 residues. The V end was cut by 0 bases, the J end by 1 base, with 6 bases between. DNA of the CDR3: TGTGCCTGGAGTGTACTAGTCCAAGAGACCCAGTACTTC. Residues: CAWSVLVQETQYF.